This T cell receptor (beta chain) was observed in a study of tumor and adjacent non-tumor tissue in lung cancer. Study at large: There were some 12 adenocarcinoma, a couple of squamous cell carcinoma and 1 small cell lung cancer cases. On average, productive TCRbeta reads reached a few million per sample.

No cell sorting was done before RNA was extracted from the tissue. This non-tumor lung sample came from over 3 cm beyond the tumor edge. Chemotherapy-naive patients with new lung cancer underwent thoracic surgery in China, August–late 2014. TCRbeta libraries were built with three rounds of nested PCR, modified from ARM-PCR. Each CDR3 protein is one row after TCRdb ran MiXCR on the multiplex PCR reads. The sample shows about 86,000 distinct CDR3 sequences, around 82% of them seen only once. Germline CDR1 is MNHEY and CDR2 is SVGAGI. Trimming cost V 2 bases and J 9 bases, with 14 bases left between them. The CDR3 is 15 residues long. On this clonotype itself: The final CDR3 position lacks the conserved phenylalanine or tryptophan, pointing to a likely read error.

The chain carries TRBV6-5 and TRBJ1-6; TRBD1 is a possible D gene (5 bases). The sequencing sample was made of distant non-tumor lung tissue. The sequence was collected from a woman between 45 and 60 years old with non-small cell lung cancer. CDR3 DNA: TGTGCCAGCAGTTACGTACGGGACCCTTGTTCACCCCTCCACATT. It yields the protein CASSYVRDPCSPLHI.